Listed here is a single T cell receptor (beta chain). As processed by the authors: From reference gene primer amplification, estimates of nucleated cell counts were derived. The repertoire was sequenced with immunoSEQ multiplex PCR; TCRdb's copy has only in-frame clones and lacks some. V and J calls and clone size are copied from that table; D and trimming were computed from the DNA. The sample yields some 400,000 clones, around 86% seen once. After removal of 1 base from V and 10 bases from J, the junction contained 11 bases not matched to a gene. The CDR3 has 16 amino acids. Germline CDR1 reads SGHDT; CDR2 reads YYEEEE. These data originate in a study of blood T cell repertoires in COVID-19. Study as a whole: From the United States, Italy and Spain came samples of acute and convalescent COVID-19. T cells, B-cell-depleted T cells, or PBMCs supplied cDNA or gDNA.

This clonotype originated in a human donor in a cohort sampled during active COVID-19. Input material: peripheral blood. The V and J genes are TRBV5-6 and TRBJ2-2; 9 positions match TRBD2. The CDR3 loop reads CASSLLAGGPQVELFF. The CDR3 nucleotides read TGTGCCAGCAGCTTGTTGGCGGGAGGGCCGCAAGTGGAGCTGTTTTTT. Filled out from reference TRBV5-6 and TRBJ2-2, the complete variable domain reads DAGVTQSPTHLIKTRGQQVTLRCSPKSGHDTVSWYQQALGQGPQFIFQYYEEEERQRGNFPDRFSGHQFPNYSSELNVNALLLGDSALYLCASSLLAGGPQVELFFGEGSRLTVL.